Shown below are 12 T cell receptor beta chains from a single sample sequenced in a study of a mutant IDH1 vaccine in newly diagnosed glioma (dated by TCRdb to the early 2020s). Their antigen targets remain unknown. The library was built by means of the immunoSEQ multiplex PCR assay. TCRdb mirrors the immuneACCESS table, restricted to in-frame sequences. Some clones are absent from its copies; in checked studies, under half trace to an unresolved V gene, and the reason for the others is unknown. The sample data list about 54,000 clones, and around 86% of these were observed just once. Clones ranked in the top ten supply roughly 1.4% of the sample. According to the study, the label for this sample's time point signals: week 23, last vaccination. Every vaccine dose consisted of 300 ug of a 20-mer mutant IDH1 peptide in Montanide, administered subcutaneously together with topical imiquimod. Sequencing used PBMCs, obtained from a glioma patient whose treatment included an IDH1 peptide vaccine. These receptor sequences come from a man aged 35 to 55 with glioma.

V gene TRBV5-1 combines with J gene TRBJ2-5; D call uncertain. Trimming took off 2 bases at V and 5 bases at J, with 13 bases between the two ends. Per the germline V gene, CDR1 is SGHRS and CDR2 is YFSETQ. CDR3 length: 14 amino acids. The CDR3 here is CASSFGRMEETQYF. In nucleotides, the CDR3 is TGCGCCAGCAGCTTTGGAAGGATGGAGGAGACCCAGTACTTC.

The chain joins TRBV5-1 to TRBJ2-5; 10 bases line up with TRBD2. Germline trimming cut 0 bases from V and 5 bases from J; bases unmatched to any gene: 1. Germline loops: CDR1 SGHRS, CDR2 YFSETQ. The length of the CDR3 is 14 residues. The CDR3 DNA reads as TGCGCCAGCAGCTTGGCGGGACTAGCGGAGACCCAGTACTTC. Its protein is CASSLAGLAETQYF.

V and J are TRBV5-4 and TRBJ2-7; D not resolved. The CDR3 has 12 amino acids. Germline CDR1 reads SGHNT; CDR2 reads YYREEE (reference sequence). Trimming took 4 bases from V and 9 from J, leaving 14 bases between them. The DNA for the CDR3 is TGTGCCAGCAGCGCCTTTCAAAATCCGCAGTACTTC. Translated, it gives CASSAFQNPQYF.

The CDR3 loop is CASSRRVNQPQHF. In DNA form, the CDR3 reads TGTGCCAGCAGCCGACGGGTCAATCAGCCCCAGCATTTT. The V and J genes are TRBV6-6 and TRBJ1-5; D gene unclear. The germline gives CDR1 MNHNY, CDR2 SVGAGI (reference sequence). The CDR3 has 13 residues. Trimming took 6 bases from V and 3 from J, leaving 9 bases between them.

The chain couples TRBV6-5 to TRBJ1-3; D gene unclear. The CDR3 is 16 residues long. The ends were cut back, 4 bases at V and 1 base at J, with 14 bases in the middle. Per germline, CDR1 MNHEY and CDR2 SVGAGI. CDR3 nucleotide sequence: TGTGCCAGCAGTTCATACCCGAGTATGTCTGGAAACACCATATATTTT. Amino acids: CASSSYPSMSGNTIYF.

This clone was picked up one time. This chain links TRBV18 with TRBJ2-1, with 9 positions matching TRBD2. J lost 5 bases, V lost 1 base, and 9 bases had no gene match. The CDR3 has 17 amino acids. Germline CDR1 is KGHSH and CDR2 is LQKENI. The CDR3 coding sequence is TGTGCCAGCTCACCACTTGATAGCGGGAGACCCAACAATGAGCAGTTCTTC. As protein: CASSPLDSGRPNNEQFF.

This rearrangement joins TRBV27 to TRBJ2-7; 9 bases map to TRBD2. This CDR3 is 15 amino acids long. V lost 5 bases, J lost 7 bases, and 12 bases stayed unmatched. Germline V CDR1 and CDR2: MNHEY, SMNVEV (reference sequence). CDR3 sequence (DNA): TGTGCCAGCAGTCCCATAGCGGGAGCCGGCCGGGAGCAGTACTTC. It yields the protein CASSPIAGAGREQYF.

The rearrangement joins TRBV9 to TRBJ1-2; possibly TRBD1 for D (6 bases). CDR1 is SGDLS, CDR2 YYNGEE, per germline. The CDR3 totals 12 residues. V gave up 3 bases and J gave up 8 bases, with 11 bases separating them. Here the CDR3 reads CASSGTVGGYTF. The CDR3 DNA sequence: TGTGCCAGCAGCGGGACAGTCGGCGGCTACACCTTC. Variable domain in full (rest from reference TRBV9 and TRBJ1-2): DSGVTQTPKHLITATGQRVTLRCSPRSGDLSVYWYQQSLDQGLQFLIQYYNGEERAKGNILERFSAQQFPDLHSELNLSSLELGDSALYFCASSGTVGGYTFGSGTRLTVV.

The chain employs TRBV19 and TRBJ2-7, with 7 bases that match TRBD2. The V and J ends lost 6 bases and 3 bases, in that order; junction bases with no gene match: 5. Germline V CDR1 and CDR2: LNHDA, SQIVND (reference sequence). This CDR3 region has 13 residues. DNA for the CDR3: TGTGCCAGTAGGGGAGGGAGAAACTACGAGCAGTACTTC. It codes for CASRGGRNYEQYF.

The chain joins TRBV14 to TRBJ2-1, with TRBD2 as a possible D gene (5 bases). Trimming left V 1 base short and J 0 bases short, with 13 bases between. CDR3 size: 17 residues. The germline gives CDR1 SGHDN, CDR2 FVKESK. The chain's CDR3 is CASSQGTAISSYNEQFF. DNA for the CDR3: TGTGCCAGCAGCCAAGGGACTGCGATTAGCTCCTACAATGAGCAGTTCTTC.

Regarding this clone: Its ends do not fully match the called genes, so a read error is possible. DNA for the CDR3: TGTGCTAGCAGCCCAAGGGGCTGGGGGACCCAGTACTTC. Translating gives CASSPRGWGTQYF. The chain employs TRBV7-7 and TRBJ2-5, with D possibly being TRBD1 (5 bases). CDR3 length: 13 residues. CDR1 SSHAT and CDR2 FNYEAQ come from the germline V gene (reference sequence). Filled out from reference TRBV7-7 and TRBJ2-5, the complete variable domain reads GAGVSQSPRYKVTKRGQDVTLRCDPISSHATLYWYQQALGQGPEFLTYFNYEAQPDKSGLPSDRFSAERPEGSISTLTIQRTEQRDSAMYRCASSPRGWGTQYFGPGTRLLVL.

A single count supports this clone. The rearrangement links TRBV4-1 to TRBJ2-1; D is uncertain. Germline loops: CDR1 MGHRA, CDR2 YSYEKL. The V and J ends lost 0 bases and 6 bases respectively, with 15 bases between them. The CDR3 runs 16 residues. The CDR3 coding sequence is TGCGCCAGCAGCCAAGAGGGTCGGCAGCGCCCCAATGAGCAGTTCTTC. Protein product: CASSQEGRQRPNEQFF.